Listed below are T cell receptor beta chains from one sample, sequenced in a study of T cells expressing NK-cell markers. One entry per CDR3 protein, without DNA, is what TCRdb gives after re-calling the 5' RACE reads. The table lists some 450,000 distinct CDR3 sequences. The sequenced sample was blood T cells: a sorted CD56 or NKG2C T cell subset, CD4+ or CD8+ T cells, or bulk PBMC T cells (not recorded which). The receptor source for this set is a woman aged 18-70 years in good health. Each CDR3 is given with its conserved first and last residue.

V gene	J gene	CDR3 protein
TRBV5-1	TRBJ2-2	CASSSRWTSAETGELFF
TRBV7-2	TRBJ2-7	CASSLAGGLALYEQYF
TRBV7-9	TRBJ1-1	CASSSSTPEAFF
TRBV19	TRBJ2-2	CASSILVGELFF
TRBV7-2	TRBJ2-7	CASTLSSGSSYEQYF
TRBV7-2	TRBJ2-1	CASSGPPYNEQFF
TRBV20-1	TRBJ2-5	CSASRSTGGPQETQYF
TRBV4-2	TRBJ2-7	CASSHADQLYEQYF
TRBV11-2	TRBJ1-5	CASSLDYRQPQHF
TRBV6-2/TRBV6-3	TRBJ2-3	CASRTLTDTQYF
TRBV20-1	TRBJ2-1	CSAVQSGSYNEQFF
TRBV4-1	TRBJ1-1	CASSQATVATEAFF
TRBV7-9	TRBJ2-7	CASSFLEQGGYEQYF
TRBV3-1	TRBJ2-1	CASKIQGVGNEQFF
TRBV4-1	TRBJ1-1	CASSSYGAEAFF
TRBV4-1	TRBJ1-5	CASSQVVGGNQPQHF
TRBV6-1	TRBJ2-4	CARRGKLTKNIQYF
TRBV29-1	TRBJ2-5	CSTSPGLGETQYF
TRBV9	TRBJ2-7	CASSVGSSGAREQYF
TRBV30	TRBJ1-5	CAWTSGQVHQPQHF
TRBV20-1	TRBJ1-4	CSASKDREEEKLFF
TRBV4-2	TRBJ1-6	CASSQPGVLNSPLHF
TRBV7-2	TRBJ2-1	CASTLAGTSGWGQFF
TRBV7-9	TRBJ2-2	CASSLVPSPVAGELFF
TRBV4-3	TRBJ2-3	CASSQDSGLGSTDTQYF
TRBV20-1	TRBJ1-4	CSARIGNEKLFF
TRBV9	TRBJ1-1	CASSPSGGRGTEAFF
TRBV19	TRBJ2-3	CASSIVQDSTDTQYF
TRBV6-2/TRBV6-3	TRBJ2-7	CASSQGTGGVYEQYF
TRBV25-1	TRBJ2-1	CASMRRGSSYNEQFF
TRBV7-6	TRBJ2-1	CASSFEGTSPFNEQFF
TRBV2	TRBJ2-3	CASSIGGARDTQYF
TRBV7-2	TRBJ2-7	CASSLGWAGSYEQYF
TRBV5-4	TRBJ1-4	CASSFGTGPNEKLFF
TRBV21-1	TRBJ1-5	CASSSTGGVNQPQHF